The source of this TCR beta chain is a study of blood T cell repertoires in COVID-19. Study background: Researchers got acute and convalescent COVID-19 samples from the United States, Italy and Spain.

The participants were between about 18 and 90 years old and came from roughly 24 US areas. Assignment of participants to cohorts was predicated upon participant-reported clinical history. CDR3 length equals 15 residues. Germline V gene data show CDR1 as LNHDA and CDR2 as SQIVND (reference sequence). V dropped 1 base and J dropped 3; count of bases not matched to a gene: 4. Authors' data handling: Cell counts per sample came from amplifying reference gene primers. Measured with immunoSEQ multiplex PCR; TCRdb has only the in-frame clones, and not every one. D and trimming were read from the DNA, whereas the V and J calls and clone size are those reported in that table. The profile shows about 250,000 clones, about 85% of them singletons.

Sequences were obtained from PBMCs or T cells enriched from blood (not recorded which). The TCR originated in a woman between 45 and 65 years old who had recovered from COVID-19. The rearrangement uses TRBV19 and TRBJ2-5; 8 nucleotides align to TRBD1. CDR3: CASSIGSGGKETQYF. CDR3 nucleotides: TGTGCCAGTAGTATAGGCTCAGGGGGCAAAGAGACCCAGTACTTC.